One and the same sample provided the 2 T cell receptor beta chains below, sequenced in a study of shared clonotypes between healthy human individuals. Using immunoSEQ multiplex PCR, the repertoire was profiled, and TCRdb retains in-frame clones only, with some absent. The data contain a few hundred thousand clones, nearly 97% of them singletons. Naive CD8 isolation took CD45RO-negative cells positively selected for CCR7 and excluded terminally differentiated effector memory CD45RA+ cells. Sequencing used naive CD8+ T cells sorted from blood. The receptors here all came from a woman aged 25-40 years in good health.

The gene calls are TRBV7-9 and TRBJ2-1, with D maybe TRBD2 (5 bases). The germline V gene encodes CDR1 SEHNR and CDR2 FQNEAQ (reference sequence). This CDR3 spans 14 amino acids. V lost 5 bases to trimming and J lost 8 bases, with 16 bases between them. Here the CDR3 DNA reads TGTGCCAGCAGCCTTGCGGGTGACCCAGATGAGCAGTTCTTC. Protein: CASSLAGDPDEQFF.

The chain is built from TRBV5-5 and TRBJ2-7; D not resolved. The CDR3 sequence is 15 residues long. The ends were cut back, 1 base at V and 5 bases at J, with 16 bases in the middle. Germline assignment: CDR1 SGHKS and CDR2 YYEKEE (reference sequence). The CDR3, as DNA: TGTGCCAGCAGCTTGTCGTACCTAGGTAGGAACGAGCAGTACTTC. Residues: CASSLSYLGRNEQYF.